This TCR beta chain was identified in a study of chemoradiotherapy in HPV16-positive cancers. Background on the study: Candidate HPV-specific clones and shared TCR motifs came from two HPV16-positive patients.

Repeated repertoire sampling spanned the course of chemoradiotherapy. The table came from immunoSEQ multiplex PCR; TCRdb's copy has only in-frame clones and leaves some out. The table lists roughly 30,000 clones, 80% to 95% of them singletons, with approximately 3.6% in the top ten. Concerning this clone itself: Its antigen is as yet unknown.

Study-wide points: For HPV16-positive patients, expanding HPV-responsive T cells associated with longer recurrence-free survival. Candidate HPV-specific clones and E7-related TCR motifs grew in tumor during treatment.

The germline V gene has CDR1 SGHTA and CDR2 FQGNSA. This CDR3 is 14 amino acids long. Between the trimmed V and J ends, which lost 1 base and 9 bases, there was a span of 10 bases. The sequence was obtained from a human donor with HPV-associated anogenital cancer. The V gene is TRBV7-2, the J gene TRBJ1-6; D remains ambiguous. The sample in question was blood, obtained from a patient who underwent chemoradiotherapy. The CDR3 DNA reads TGTGCCAGCAGCTTAGGGGAAACGCGTTCACCCCTCCACTTT. The encoded protein is CASSLGETRSPLHF.